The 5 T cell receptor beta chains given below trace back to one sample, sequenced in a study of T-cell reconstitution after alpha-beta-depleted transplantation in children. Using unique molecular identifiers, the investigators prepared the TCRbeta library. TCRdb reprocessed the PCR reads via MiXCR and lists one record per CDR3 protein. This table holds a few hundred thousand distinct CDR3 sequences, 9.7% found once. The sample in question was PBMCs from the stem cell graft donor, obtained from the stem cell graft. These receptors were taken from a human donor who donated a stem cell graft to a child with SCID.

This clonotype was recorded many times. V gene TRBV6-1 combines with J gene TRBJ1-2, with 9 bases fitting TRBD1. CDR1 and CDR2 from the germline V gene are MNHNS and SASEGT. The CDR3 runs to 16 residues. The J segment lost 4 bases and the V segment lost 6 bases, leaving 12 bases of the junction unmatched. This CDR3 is CASSRGQGRVSYGYTF. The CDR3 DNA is TGTGCCAGCAGCAGGGGACAGGGAAGGGTTAGCTATGGCTACACCTTC.

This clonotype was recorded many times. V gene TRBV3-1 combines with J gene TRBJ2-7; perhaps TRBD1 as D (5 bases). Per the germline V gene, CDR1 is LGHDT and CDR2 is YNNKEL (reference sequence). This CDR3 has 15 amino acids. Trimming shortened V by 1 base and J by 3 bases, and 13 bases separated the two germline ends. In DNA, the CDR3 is TGTGCCAGCAGCCAAGGTGGTGGGGCCCTCTACGAGCAGTACTTC. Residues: CASSQGGGALYEQYF.

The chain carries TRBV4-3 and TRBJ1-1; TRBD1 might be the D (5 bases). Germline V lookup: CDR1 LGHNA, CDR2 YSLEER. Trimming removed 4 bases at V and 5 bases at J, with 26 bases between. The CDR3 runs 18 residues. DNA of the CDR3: TGCGCCAGCAGCCGAGTAGATATCACGGGAGGAGAGGGGACTGAAGCTTTCTTT. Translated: CASSRVDITGGEGTEAFF.

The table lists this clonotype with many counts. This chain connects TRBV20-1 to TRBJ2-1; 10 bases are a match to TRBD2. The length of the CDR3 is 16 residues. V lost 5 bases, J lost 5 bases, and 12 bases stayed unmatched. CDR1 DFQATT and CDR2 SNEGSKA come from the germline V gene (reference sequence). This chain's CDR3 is CSAAPGTSVRNNEQFF. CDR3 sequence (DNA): TGCAGTGCTGCCCCTGGGACTAGCGTAAGAAACAATGAGCAGTTCTTC.

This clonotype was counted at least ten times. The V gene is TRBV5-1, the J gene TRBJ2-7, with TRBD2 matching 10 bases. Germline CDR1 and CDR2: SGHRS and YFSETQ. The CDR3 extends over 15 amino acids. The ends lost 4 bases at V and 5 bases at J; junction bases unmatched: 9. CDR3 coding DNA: TGCGCCAGCAGCCTAGAACTAGCGGGAAGGAACGAGCAGTACTTC. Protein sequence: CASSLELAGRNEQYF.